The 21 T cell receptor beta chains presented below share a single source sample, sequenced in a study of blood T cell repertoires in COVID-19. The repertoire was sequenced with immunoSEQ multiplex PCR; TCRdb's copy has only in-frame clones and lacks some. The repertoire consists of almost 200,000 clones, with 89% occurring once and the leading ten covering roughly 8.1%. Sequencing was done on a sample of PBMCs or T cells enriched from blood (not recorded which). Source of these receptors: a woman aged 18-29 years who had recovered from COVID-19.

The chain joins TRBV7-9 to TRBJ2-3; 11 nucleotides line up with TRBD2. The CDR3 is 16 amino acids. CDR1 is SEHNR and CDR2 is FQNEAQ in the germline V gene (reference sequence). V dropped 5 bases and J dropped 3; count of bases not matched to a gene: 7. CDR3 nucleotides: TGTGCCAGCAGCCCCAGTAGCGGGGGGGTTACAGATACGCAGTATTTT. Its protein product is CASSPSSGGVTDTQYF.

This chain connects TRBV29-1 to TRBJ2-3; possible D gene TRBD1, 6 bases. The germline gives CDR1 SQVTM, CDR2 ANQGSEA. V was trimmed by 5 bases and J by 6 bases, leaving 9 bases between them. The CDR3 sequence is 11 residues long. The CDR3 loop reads CSVQGSDTQYF. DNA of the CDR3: TGCAGCGTTCAGGGGTCGGATACGCAGTATTTT.

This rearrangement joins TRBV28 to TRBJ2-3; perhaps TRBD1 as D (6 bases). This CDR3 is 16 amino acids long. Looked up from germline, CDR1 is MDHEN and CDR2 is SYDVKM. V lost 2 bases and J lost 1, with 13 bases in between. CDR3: CASSLRTVWGTDTQYF. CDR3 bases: TGTGCCAGCAGTTTACGGACAGTCTGGGGCACAGATACGCAGTATTTT. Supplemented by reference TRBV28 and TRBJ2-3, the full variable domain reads DVKVTQSSRYLVKRTGEKVFLECVQDMDHENMFWYRQDPGLGLRLIYFSYDVKMKEKGDIPEGYSVSREKKERFSLILESASTNQTSMYLCASSLRTVWGTDTQYFGPGTRLTVL.

CDR3 bases: TGTGCCAGCCACAGGGGGCGGGGGGACTATGGCTACACCTTC. Residues: CASHRGRGDYGYTF. The J gene is TRBJ1-2, the V gene TRBV27, with TRBD1 matching 9 bases. Germline V lookup: CDR1 MNHEY, CDR2 SMNVEV (reference sequence). The CDR3 covers 14 residues. Trimming at V came to 8 bases and at J to 3 bases, leaving 7 bases not matched to a gene.

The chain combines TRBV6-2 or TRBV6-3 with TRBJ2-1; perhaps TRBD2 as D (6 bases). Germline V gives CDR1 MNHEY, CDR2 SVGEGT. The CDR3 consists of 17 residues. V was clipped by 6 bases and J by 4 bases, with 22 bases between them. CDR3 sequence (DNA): TGTGCCAGCAGCCCCTGGGGAGGCGGACGCCCTTACAATGAGCAGTTCTTC. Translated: CASSPWGGGRPYNEQFF.

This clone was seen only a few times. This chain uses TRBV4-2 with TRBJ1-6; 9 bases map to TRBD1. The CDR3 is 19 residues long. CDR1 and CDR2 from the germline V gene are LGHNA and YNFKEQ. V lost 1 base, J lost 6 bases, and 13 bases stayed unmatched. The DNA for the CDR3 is TGTGCCAGCAGCCAAGGGGGACAGGGAGGACTCCGTCCTAATTCACCCCTCCACTTT. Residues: CASSQGGQGGLRPNSPLHF.

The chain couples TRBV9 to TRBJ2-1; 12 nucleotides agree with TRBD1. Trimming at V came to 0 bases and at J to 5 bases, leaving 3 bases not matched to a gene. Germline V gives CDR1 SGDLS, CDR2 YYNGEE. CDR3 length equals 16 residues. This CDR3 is CASSVEGQGADNEQFF. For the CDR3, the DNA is TGTGCCAGCAGCGTAGAGGGACAGGGGGCTGACAATGAGCAGTTCTTC.

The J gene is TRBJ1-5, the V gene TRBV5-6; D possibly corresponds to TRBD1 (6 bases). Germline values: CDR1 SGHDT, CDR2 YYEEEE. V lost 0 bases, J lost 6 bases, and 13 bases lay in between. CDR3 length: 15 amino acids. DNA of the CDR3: TGTGCCAGCAGCTTGGCAGGGGCCCTTTCTCAGCCCCAGCATTTT. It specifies CASSLAGALSQPQHF.

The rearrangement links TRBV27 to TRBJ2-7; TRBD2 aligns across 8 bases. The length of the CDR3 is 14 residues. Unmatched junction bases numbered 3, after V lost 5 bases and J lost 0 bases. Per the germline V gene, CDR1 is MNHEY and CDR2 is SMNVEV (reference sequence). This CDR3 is CASSPGTSSYEQYF. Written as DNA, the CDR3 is TGTGCCAGCAGTCCGGGGACTAGCTCCTACGAGCAGTACTTC.

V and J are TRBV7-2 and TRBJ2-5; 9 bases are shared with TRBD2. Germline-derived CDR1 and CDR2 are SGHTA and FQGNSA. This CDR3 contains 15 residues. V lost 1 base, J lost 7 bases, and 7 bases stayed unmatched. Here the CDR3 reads CASSLGPRGGGTQYF. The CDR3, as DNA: TGTGCCAGCAGCTTAGGACCGCGGGGGGGTGGGACCCAGTACTTC.

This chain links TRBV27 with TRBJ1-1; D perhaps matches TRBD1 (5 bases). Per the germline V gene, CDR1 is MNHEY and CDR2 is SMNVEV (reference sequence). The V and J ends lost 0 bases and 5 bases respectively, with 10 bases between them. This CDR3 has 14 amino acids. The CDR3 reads CASSLSPGGTEAFF. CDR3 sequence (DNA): TGTGCCAGCAGTTTATCGCCGGGGGGGACTGAAGCTTTCTTT.

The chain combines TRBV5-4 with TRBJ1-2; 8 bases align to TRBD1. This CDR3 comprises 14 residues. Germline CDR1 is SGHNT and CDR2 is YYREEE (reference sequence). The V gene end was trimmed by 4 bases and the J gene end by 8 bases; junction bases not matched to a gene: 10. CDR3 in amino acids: CASSGGQGLRGYTF. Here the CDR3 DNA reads TGTGCCAGCAGCGGAGGACAGGGTTTGAGAGGCTACACCTTC.

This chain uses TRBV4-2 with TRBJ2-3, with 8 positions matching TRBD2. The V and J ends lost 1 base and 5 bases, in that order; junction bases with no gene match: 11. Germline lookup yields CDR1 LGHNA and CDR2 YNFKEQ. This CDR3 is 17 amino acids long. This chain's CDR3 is CASSQGKDLAGGDTQYF. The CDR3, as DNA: TGTGCCAGCAGCCAAGGAAAGGACCTAGCGGGCGGAGATACGCAGTATTTT.

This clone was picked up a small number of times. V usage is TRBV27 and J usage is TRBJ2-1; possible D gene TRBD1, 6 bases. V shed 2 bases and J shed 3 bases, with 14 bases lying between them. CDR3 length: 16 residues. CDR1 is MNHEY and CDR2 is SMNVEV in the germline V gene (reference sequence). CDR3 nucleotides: TGTGCCAGCAGTTTACAACCCGGGACAATCTACAATGAGCAGTTCTTC. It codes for CASSLQPGTIYNEQFF.

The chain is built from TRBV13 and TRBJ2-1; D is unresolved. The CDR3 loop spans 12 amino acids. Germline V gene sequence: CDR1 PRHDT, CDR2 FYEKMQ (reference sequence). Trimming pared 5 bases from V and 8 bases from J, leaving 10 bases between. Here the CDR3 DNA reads TGTGCCAGCAGCCTCACTGAGGATGAGCAGTTCTTC. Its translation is CASSLTEDEQFF.

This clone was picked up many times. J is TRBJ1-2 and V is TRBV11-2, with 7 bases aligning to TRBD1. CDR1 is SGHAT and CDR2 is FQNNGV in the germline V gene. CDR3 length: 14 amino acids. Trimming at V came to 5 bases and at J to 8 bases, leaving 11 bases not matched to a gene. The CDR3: CASSPTQDRKGYTF. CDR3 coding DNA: TGTGCCAGCAGCCCTACACAGGACAGGAAAGGCTACACCTTC.

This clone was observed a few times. As DNA, the CDR3 is TGTGCCAGCAGTTACCCCCATTTAGCATCACCCCTCCACTTT. Encoded protein: CASSYPHLASPLHF. The rearrangement joins TRBV28 to TRBJ1-6; D is unclear. CDR1 is MDHEN and CDR2 is SYDVKM in the germline V gene. The V gene lost 4 bases and the J gene lost 10 bases, with 14 bases spanning the gap. The CDR3 has 14 amino acids.

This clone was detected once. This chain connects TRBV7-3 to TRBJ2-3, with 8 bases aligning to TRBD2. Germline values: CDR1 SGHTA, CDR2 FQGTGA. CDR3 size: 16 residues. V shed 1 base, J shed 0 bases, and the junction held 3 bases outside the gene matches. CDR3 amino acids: CASSLNSGASTDTQYF. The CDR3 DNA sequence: TGTGCCAGCAGCTTAAATAGCGGGGCCAGCACAGATACGCAGTATTTT.

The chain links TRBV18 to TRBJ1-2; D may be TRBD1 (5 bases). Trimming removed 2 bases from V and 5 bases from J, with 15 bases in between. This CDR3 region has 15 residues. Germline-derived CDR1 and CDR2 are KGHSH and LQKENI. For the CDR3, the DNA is TGTGCCAGCTCACCAGAAGGGGTGGCTTCGTATGGCTACACCTTC. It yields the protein CASSPEGVASYGYTF.

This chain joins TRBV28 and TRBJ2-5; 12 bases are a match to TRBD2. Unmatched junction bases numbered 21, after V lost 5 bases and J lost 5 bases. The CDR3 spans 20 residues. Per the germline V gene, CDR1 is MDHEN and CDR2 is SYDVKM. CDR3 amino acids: CASSLSTMLAGGPALETQYF. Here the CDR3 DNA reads TGTGCCAGCAGTCTCTCAACCATGCTAGCGGGGGGGCCGGCGCTGGAGACCCAGTACTTC.

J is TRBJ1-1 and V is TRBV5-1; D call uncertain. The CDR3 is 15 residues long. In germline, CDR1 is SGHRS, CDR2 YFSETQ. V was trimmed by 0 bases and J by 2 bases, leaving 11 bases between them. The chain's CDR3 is CASSLVPGVNTEAFF. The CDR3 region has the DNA TGCGCCAGCAGCTTGGTTCCGGGTGTTAACACTGAAGCTTTCTTT.